Given below is one T cell receptor beta chain in context. This clone came up a few times. It lacks a known antigen. No base qualities exist here, and no much larger clone lies one base off it. The method was the immunoSEQ multiplex PCR assay. For the multiplex PCR, a mixture combining 60 forward primers for TCR Vbeta segments and 13 reverse primers for TCR Jbeta segments was used. A multiplex PCR assay on genomic DNA amplified the CDR3 region of rearranged TCR beta genes. The amplified TCR beta libraries were sequenced on the Illumina HiSeq System as 87-base-pair reads. Processing in the source paper ran as follows. Across the roughly 640 repertoires, a later analysis counted some 80 million unique TCR beta chains, around 11 million of which were shared by at least two donors. A nearest-neighbor algorithm error-corrected the raw reads and collapsed the reads into unique sequences, merging closely related sequences to remove PCR and sequencing errors. Alignment of CDR3 sequences to IMGT reference sequences was used to assign V, D and J gene segments. For a sequence to be retained, a match of at least six nucleotides was required to both a V gene segment and a J gene segment. A rearrangement counted as productive if the CDR3 had no stop codons and remained in frame with V and J, and every other rearrangement counted as non-productive. CDR3 was defined according to IMGT convention as the region running from the second conserved V-encoded cysteine to the conserved J-encoded phenylalanine. The earlier analysis of about 610 of the donors excluded sequences that lacked an unambiguous match to a single V gene segment. An earlier analysis of roughly 590 of the donors called V segments functional above 56.7% productive rearrangements and segregating when the between-donor standard deviation exceeded 5%. To diagnose cytomegalovirus status from the catalog of TCR beta chain sequences, a statistical classification framework was built. In a later analysis, V and J genes were assigned by comparing TCR nucleotide sequences against IMGT/GENE-DB human TR gene sequences. A later analysis assigned CDR3 sequences and most-parsimonious VDJ recombination scenarios with the TCRdist pipeline. A later analysis defined each TCR beta chain by its CDR3 amino acid sequence plus V-gene family, and excluded reads lacking a unique V-gene family. To address suspected cross-contamination and a sequencing artifact, a later analysis removed approximately 590 highly shared, low-generation-probability nucleotide sequences. In a later analysis, a clonal expansion index was calculated for each public chain from normalized within-repertoire ranks of inferred template counts. In a later analysis, generation probabilities were computed with a VDJ recombination model fitted to out-of-frame rearrangements, and the resulting probabilities were checked against IGoR. In a later analysis, hypergeometric tests were used to score TCR-TCR, TCR-HLA and TCR-CMV co-occurrence, with a repertoire-size bias correction applied to TCR pairs. A later analysis estimated false discovery rates by permuting HLA or CMV assignments 20 times. A later analysis grouped co-occurring TCRs with DBSCAN, adding TCRdist sequence similarity when clustering within HLA-allele-positive subsets. Repertoires with fewer than 30,000 or more than 120,000 public chains were left out of co-occurrence clustering, as were five repertoires with anomalous nucleotide sharing. Here the immuneACCESS table is served through TCRdb, limited to in-frame sequences with V and J called. Missing clones are a known gap in these copies; in checked studies unresolved V genes cover under half, and the rest lacks a known reason. The V and J calls and clone size come from that table; D and trimming were worked out from the DNA. The sample records around 160,000 clones, roughly 80% of which are singletons. The ten top clones hold around 2% of the sample.

The cohort comprised some 700 healthy bone marrow donors. At the time of sampling, all cohort members were nominally healthy, though unrecorded immune exposures were likely present. CMV serostatus was recorded as positive for 250 to 300 and negative for about 50% of the roughly 670 cohort members, whereas no CMV serostatus was recorded for the donor in question. Each donor provided a peripheral blood sample, and peripheral blood mononuclear cells were used for TCR beta sequencing. The Qiagen DNeasy Blood Extraction Kit was used to extract genomic DNA from the blood cell samples. The germline V gene specifies SGHDT as CDR1 and YYEEEE as CDR2. Spanning cysteine to phenylalanine, the CDR3 consists of 15 amino acids. Left in the record is the CDR3 DNA by itself, 45 bases read in frame from the first base. Trimming removed 0 bases from V and 7 bases from J; the gene matches leave 4 bases unexplained. The record originates from a study of cytomegalovirus exposure and HLA in healthy donors (dated by TCRdb to about 2017). Describing the broader study: According to an earlier analysis of 587 of the donors, about 179 million T cells yielded over 100 million unique TCR beta sequences and 250 to 350 Gb of sequence data. An earlier analysis of approximately 500 of the donors applied high-throughput TCR beta sequencing to assess whether each TCR beta V gene segment acted as functional or pseudogenic. A later analysis re-analyzed previously published TCR beta repertoires from 666 donors and added high-resolution HLA genotyping to study TCR occurrence patterns. To predict cytomegalovirus infection status, the study brought together high-throughput TCR immunosequencing, statistical association of individual TCRs with disease status, and machine learning. An early release that covered roughly 600 HLA-typed donors contained approximately 300 gigabases of sequencing data and about 84 million unique TCR sequences. Typing coverage varied by locus: roughly 620-640 donors for A, B, C, DRB1 and DQB1; 522 for DQA1; nearly 610 for DPA1; 450 to 480 for DPB1. Every repertoire in the discovery cohort had been generated on one and the same sequencing platform. Roughly five DR-DQ haplotypes were handled as single units for association and clustering because linkage in the cohort was strong. Rather than using new phenotypic data, the later analysis identified candidate immune exposures from TCR beta sequences and from how often those sequences occurred across donors. The study used immunosequencing to profile the T cell repertoires of 666 subjects and linked those repertoires to cytomegalovirus serostatus. Donor age, sex, ethnicity and CMV serostatus were collected together with the repertoire data. A later genetic analysis used genome-wide SNP genotypes for 398 of the 666 donors, treating that subset as a discovery cohort. Class I and class II HLA loci were covered by the typing at four-digit resolution. The study aimed to test whether signatures of past pathogen exposure could be identified by cataloging public T cell receptors. Among a few hundred genotyped donors of the cohort, an average of approximately 240,000 unique TCR beta nucleotide sequences were sequenced per donor, around a sixth of them non-productive. A separate validation cohort of 100 to 150 different subjects was used in addition to the roughly 670-subject first cohort. Among the roughly 400 genotyped donors, around 81% belonged to the genetic ancestry cluster associated with self-reported Caucasian donors.

Broader findings and caveats from the paper: In both the original and validation cohorts, the classifier was reported to diagnose cytomegalovirus status with high specificity and sensitivity. A later analysis found that TCR association rates varied across HLA loci, with DRB1 alleles showing the most associated TCRs and HLA-C alleles the fewest. Because counts were too low, roughly 18 rarely observed V segments, including chromosome 9 orphons, were left out of the earlier analysis of 587 of the donors. A later genetic analysis associated a missense DCLRE1C variant with V-gene and J-gene trimming of TCR beta chains, and an independent cohort replicated the association. Because HLA typing was unavailable for some donors at each locus, only the typed subset was used in association tests. When HLA alleles, especially DR and DQ, strongly co-occurred, attributing TCR associations to individual alleles was difficult. In a later genetic analysis, fewer N-insertions in productive TCRs were reported among donors in an Asian-associated ancestry cluster than the roughly 670-donor mean. Some IMGT-functional V segments, including TRBV6-2 and TRBV6-3, could not be told apart with the 87-base-pair reads, so those segments were excluded. In a later analysis, most CMV-associated TCR beta chains were found to appear HLA-restricted, with HLA associations seemingly driven largely by CMV exposure. A further reported finding was that TCR beta sequences accurately predicted the HLA-A and HLA-B alleles for most subjects in the first cohort. Correlated functional status among segregating V segments might be attributable to linkage disequilibrium, but an unknown experimental factor could not be ruled out. This cohort had only TCR beta chains sequenced, and the lack of alpha or paired-chain data limited which features could be detected. In a later analysis, HLA-associated TCR beta chains were found to be more clonally expanded and to have lower generation probabilities than equally common non-associated chains. For the cohort, immune exposure information was limited to CMV serostatus. The sequencing pipeline was judged likely to have produced a cluster of highly shared sequence variants as a technical artifact. According to a later analysis, parvovirus B19, influenza, CMV and Epstein-Barr virus appeared linked to several top co-occurrence clusters. The authors suggested that the approach could potentially be extended to other disease states and immunological phenotypes. Roughly uniform sequencing depth across donors was assumed in presence/absence analyses, although this assumption may not hold. Broadly in line with IMGT annotations, most TCR beta V segments showed up in productive rearrangements about 87% or about 30% of the time in an earlier analysis of several hundred of the donors. The study gave a list of about 160 TCR beta chains associated with cytomegalovirus. Across donors, most TCR sequences were observed very rarely, whereas some public TCRs were present in many individuals. At a false discovery rate of 0.05, a later analysis linked some 17,000 TCR beta sequences to specific HLA alleles. In vitro tests confirmed that a few of the cytomegalovirus-associated TCR beta chains recognize cytomegalovirus antigens.

The chain is made from TRBV5-6 and TRBJ1-6; TRBD1 agrees with 7 junctional bases. Sequenced sample: PBMCs. This TCR derives from a human donor in good health. Read as DNA, the sequence is TGTGCCAGCAGCTTGGGGGGACAGACCAATTCACCCCTCCACTTT. It codes for CASSLGGQTNSPLHF.